The subject of this entry is one T cell receptor beta chain. This entry comes from a study of T-cell reconstitution after alpha-beta-depleted transplantation in children. The CDR3 length is 16 residues. The V gene's germline CDR1 is PRHDT and CDR2 FYEKMQ (reference sequence). The junction had 12 bases not matched to a gene; V was cut back by 4 bases and J by 5 bases. A library of TCRbeta sequences, prepared with unique molecular identifiers, was generated. TCRdb processed the PCR reads anew with MiXCR; each CDR3 protein has one entry. The sample lists fewer than 700,000 distinct CDR3 sequences, 23% occurring once.

V is TRBV13 and J is TRBJ1-2; 8 positions agree with TRBD1. This sequence was found in a boy in the first two years of life who had a stem cell transplant for acute myeloid leukemia, so the T cells may come from the graft donor. Sequenced here: PBMCs, mostly from graft donor cells, sampled 360 days after TCRalphabeta/CD19-depleted stem cell transplant. The CDR3 bases are TGTGCCAGCAGCTCGGGACCGACAGGGGCCCCATATGGCTACACCTTC. Translated: CASSSGPTGAPYGYTF.